This T cell receptor beta chain emerged from a study of blood T cell repertoires in COVID-19 (dated by TCRdb to the early 2020s). As for the study more broadly: Collaborator samples came from the United States, Italy and Spain and covered acute and convalescent phases of COVID-19. The prospective study material was composed of cDNA or gDNA derived from T cells, B-cell-depleted T cells, or PBMCs. The sample metadata nearly always contained a de-identified subject ID, COVID-19 status, age in years and sex. A freely available public database, intended as a resource for researchers studying the immune response to SARS-CoV-2, is where the repertoires were released. Where available, HLA class I and class II types were taken from metadata supplied by the sample provider and were not determined by assay-based typing. The dataset comprised deeply sampled blood TCRbeta repertoires from subjects exposed to, actively infected with, or recovered from COVID-19. Samples came from the ongoing ImmuneRACE study (first 160 participants) plus 1,254 subjects from 6 global collaborators.

With regard to this clone: It has no known antigen specificity. Per-nucleotide qualities are absent, and no much larger clonotype sits a single base away.

TCRbeta CDR3 regions were amplified from genomic DNA using the immunoSEQ Assay, a bias-controlled multiplex PCR. The authors processed their data as follows. The number of nucleated cells in each sample was estimated from the amplification of reference gene primers within the assay. Sequence reads were collapsed and filtered to measure the absolute abundance of every unique TCRbeta CDR3 rearrangement. Productive Simpson clonality was computed per sample as the square root of Simpson's diversity index over productive rearrangements. TCRdb obtained this table from immuneACCESS and retained in-frame rearrangements with V and J assigned. These tables miss some clones; where compared with another copy, unresolved V genes account for less than half of the shortfall, and the remainder is unexplained. V, J and clone size are those of that table, while D and trimming were read from the DNA. Here the sample has 90,000 to 120,000 clones; less than 90% occur a single time. Around 4.2% of the sample goes to the ten largest clones.

From the germline V gene, CDR1 is SGDLS and CDR2 is YYNGEE. Relative to germline, V is 2 bases shorter and J is 0 bases shorter, with 12 bases between their ends. Reading from cysteine to phenylalanine, the CDR3 counts 16 amino acids. Only the CDR3 DNA is retained, 48 bases long and in frame from the first base. What the research found in general, with its limitations: How much clinical and demographic metadata was included differed by source and by participant, and the metadata was provided uncurated.

Collaborating institutions collected whole blood in K2EDTA tubes following their own protocols. For TCRbeta analysis, collaborators shipped samples as frozen whole blood, isolated PBMCs, or DNA extracted from either of those sample types. What was sequenced was peripheral blood. The receptor's source is a human donor in a cohort sampled during active COVID-19. The chain was built from TRBV9 and TRBJ1-3, with an unclear D gene assignment. The DNA sequence follows: TGTGCCAGCAGCGTCGATACAGTGAACTCTGGAAACACCATATATTTT. Its product reads: CASSVDTVNSGNTIYF.